Below, one T cell receptor (beta chain) is given with its context. The antigen remains unidentified. These data come from a study of cytotoxic CD8 clonotypes in ibrutinib-treated CLL. Whole-study findings and limits: Sampling times (in sustained-remission versus progressing patients) were not the same.

The repertoire was sequenced with immunoSEQ multiplex PCR; TCRdb's copy has only in-frame clones and lacks some. Of 20,000 to 30,000 clones in the sample, 70% to 75% were seen once. This CDR3 region has 12 residues. Between the trimmed V and J ends, which lost 6 bases and 8 bases, there was a span of 13 bases. Germline V CDR1 and CDR2: MDHEN, SYDVKM. The TCR originated in a human donor with chronic lymphocytic leukemia. The chain links TRBV28 to TRBJ1-2; D is undetermined. Sequenced material: PBMCs, taken after 12 months of ibrutinib treatment. The CDR3 region is CASRERMKGYTF. The CDR3 bases are TGTGCCAGCAGGGAGAGGATGAAGGGCTACACCTTC.